This is a list of T cell receptor beta chains from one sample in a study of blood T cell repertoires in COVID-19. The data were produced by immunoSEQ multiplex PCR, yet TCRdb's version contains in-frame clones alone and is incomplete. The table has 350,000 or so clones, about 88% seen once. Sequencing was performed on PBMCs or T cells enriched from blood (not recorded which). These receptors originate from a woman in her twenties or thirties who had been exposed to COVID-19. The CDR3 runs from the conserved cysteine through the conserved F or W. A D gene is named only where the DNA matches it firmly. For some rows the clone size is stated as once, few or many, or as a class when expanded; others skip it.

j_call v_call clone_size d_call cdr3_aa cdr3_nt
TRBJ1-6 TRBV6-4 . . CASSPMVGPNSPLHF TGTGCCAGCAGCCCGATGGTGGGGCCGAATTCACCCCTCCACTTT
TRBJ2-1 TRBV4-1 . . CASSQDRTTSSSYNEQFF TGCGCCAGCAGCCAAGACAGGACTACCTCTAGCTCCTACAATGAGCAGTTCTTC
TRBJ1-4 TRBV30 . . CAWRDPGQINEKLFF TGTGCCTGGAGGGATCCGGGACAAATTAATGAAAAACTGTTTTTT
TRBJ2-5 TRBV6-6 . . CASTSSTAQETQYF TGTGCCAGCACGTCGTCGACAGCCCAAGAGACCCAGTACTTC
TRBJ2-7 TRBV2 . . CASSEQLFIYEQYF TGTGCCAGCAGTGAGCAACTCTTTATTTACGAGCAGTACTTC
TRBJ2-4 TRBV28 . . CASSLMGLAKNIQYF TGTGCCAGCAGTTTGATGGGACTAGCCAAAAACATTCAGTACTTC
TRBJ2-2 TRBV5-6 . TRBD2 CASSLLGRAGELFF TGTGCCAGCAGCTTGTTGGGGAGGGCCGGGGAGCTGTTTTTT
TRBJ2-2 TRBV6-5 . TRBD2 CATKPGLGLGELFF TGTGCCACCAAGCCGGGACTAGGTCTCGGGGAGCTGTTTTTT
TRBJ2-5 TRBV28 . . CASSTRDLQETQYF TGTGCCAGCAGTACTCGGGACTTACAAGAGACCCAGTACTTC
TRBJ2-7 TRBV28 once . CASRGGSRSYEQYF TGTGCCAGCAGAGGGGGTAGCCGAAGCTACGAGCAGTACTTC
TRBJ2-1 TRBV2 . . CASSGGQSWNEQFF TGTGCCAGCAGTGGAGGGCAATCGTGGAATGAGCAGTTCTTC
TRBJ2-7 TRBV5-4 . TRBD1 CASSAGDRAYEQYF TGTGCCAGCAGCGCCGGGGACAGAGCCTACGAGCAGTACTTC
TRBJ1-2 TRBV30 . TRBD1 CAWSTAEGGRGYTF TGTGCCTGGAGCACGGCGGAAGGGGGCAGGGGCTACACCTTC
TRBJ1-1 TRBV29-1 . TRBD1 CGDSEAFF TGCGGGGACAGTGAAGCTTTCTTT
TRBJ2-1 TRBV19 . TRBD2 CASSTQAGYNEQFF TGTGCCAGTAGTACACAAGCGGGGTACAATGAGCAGTTCTTC
TRBJ2-7 TRBV7-8 . TRBD2 CASRPLLAGGLGEQYF TGTGCCAGCCGCCCCCTACTAGCGGGAGGGCTGGGGGAGCAGTACTTC
TRBJ1-3 TRBV30 . TRBD1 CAWKTGDSGNTIYF TGTGCCTGGAAGACAGGGGACTCTGGAAACACCATATATTTT
TRBJ1-6 TRBV3-1/TRBV3-2 . . CASSEDGRPYSPLHF TGTGCCAGCAGCGAGGACGGGAGGCCCTATTCACCCCTCCACTTT
TRBJ2-3 TRBV4-1 . . CASRLARPTDTQYF TGCGCCAGCAGACTGGCCAGGCCCACAGATACGCAGTATTTT
TRBJ2-3 TRBV3-1/TRBV3-2 . . CASSQASVSTDTQYF TGTGCCAGCAGCCAAGCTAGCGTTAGCACAGATACGCAGTATTTT
TRBJ2-7 TRBV2 . TRBD1 CASSRWGQGAEEQYF TGTGCCAGCAGTCGATGGGGACAGGGGGCTGAAGAGCAGTACTTC
TRBJ2-2 TRBV23-1 once . CASSQSAPTPFGGNTGELFF TGCGCCAGCAGTCAATCGGCCCCCACCCCCTTCGGGGGTAACACCGGGGAGCTGTTTTTT
TRBJ2-7 TRBV19 . . CASSPAGPYEQYF TGTGCCAGTAGTCCCGCGGGCCCCTACGAGCAGTACTTC
TRBJ1-2 TRBV4-1 . TRBD1 CASSPGQGATPNYGYTF TGCGCCAGCAGCCCCGGACAGGGGGCAACCCCCAACTATGGCTACACCTTC
TRBJ2-1 TRBV5-1 . TRBD2 CASGTSGFYNEQFF TGCGCCAGCGGGACTAGCGGCTTCTACAATGAGCAGTTCTTC
TRBJ2-3 TRBV10-1 . . CASSAVGGGTDTQYF TGCGCCAGCAGCGCAGTCGGCGGGGGCACAGATACGCAGTATTTT
TRBJ2-2 TRBV7-9 . . CASSVPGLGTGELFF TGTGCCAGCAGCGTCCCGGGACTTGGGACCGGGGAGCTGTTTTTT
TRBJ2-2 TRBV19 . TRBD2 CASSPHSGSVTGELFF TGTGCCAGTAGTCCCCATAGCGGGAGCGTTACCGGGGAGCTGTTTTTT
TRBJ1-4 TRBV7-9 . TRBD1 CASRSGTATNEKLFF TGTGCCAGCAGATCGGGGACAGCAACTAATGAAAAACTGTTTTTT
TRBJ1-5 TRBV29-1 . . CSVSLGGANNQPQHF TGCAGCGTCTCCCTTGGGGGCGCAAATAATCAGCCCCAGCATTTT
TRBJ1-2 TRBV6-5 . . CASSYQRQVPGYGYTF TGTGCCAGCAGTTACCAGCGACAGGTCCCGGGGTATGGCTACACCTTC
TRBJ2-5 TRBV11-1 . TRBD1 CASSWGQNLQETQYF TGTGCCAGCAGCTGGGGACAGAACTTACAAGAGACCCAGTACTTC
TRBJ2-7 TRBV7-9 . . CASSLLPGSSEQYF TGTGCCAGCAGCTTATTACCGGGTTCCAGCGAGCAGTACTTC
TRBJ2-3 TRBV9 once . CASSGLQFSTDTQYF TGTGCCAGCAGCGGCCTACAGTTCTCCACAGATACGCAGTATTTT
TRBJ2-7 TRBV12-3/TRBV12-4 . . CASKEGVFHEQYF TGTGCCAGCAAAGAAGGGGTCTTCCACGAGCAGTACTTC